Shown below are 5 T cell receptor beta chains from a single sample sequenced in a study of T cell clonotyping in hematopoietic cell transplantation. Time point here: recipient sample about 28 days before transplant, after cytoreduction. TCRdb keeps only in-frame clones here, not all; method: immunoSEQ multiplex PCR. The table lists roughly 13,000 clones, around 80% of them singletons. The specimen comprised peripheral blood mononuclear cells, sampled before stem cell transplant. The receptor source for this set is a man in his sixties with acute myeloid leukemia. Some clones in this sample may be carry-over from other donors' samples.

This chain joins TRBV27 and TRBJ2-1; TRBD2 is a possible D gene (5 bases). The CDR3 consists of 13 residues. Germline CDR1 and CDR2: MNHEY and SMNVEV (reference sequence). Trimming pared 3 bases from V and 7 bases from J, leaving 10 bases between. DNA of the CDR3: TGTGCCAGCAGTTTTGAGGGTATGAATGAGCAGTTCTTC. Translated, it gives CASSFEGMNEQFF.

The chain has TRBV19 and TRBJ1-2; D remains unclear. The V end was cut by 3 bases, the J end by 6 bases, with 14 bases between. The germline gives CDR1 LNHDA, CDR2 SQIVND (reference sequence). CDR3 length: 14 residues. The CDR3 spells CASSISATLNGYTF. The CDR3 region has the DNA TGTGCCAGTAGTATTTCGGCGACTCTGAATGGCTACACCTTC.

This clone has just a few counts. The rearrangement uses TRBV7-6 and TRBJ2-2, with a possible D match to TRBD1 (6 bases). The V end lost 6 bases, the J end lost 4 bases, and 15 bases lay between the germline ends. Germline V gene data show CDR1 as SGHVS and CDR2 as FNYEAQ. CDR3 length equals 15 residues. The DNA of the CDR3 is TGTGCCAGCAGGAAACAGGGAAGTATCACCGGGGAGCTGTTTTTT. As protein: CASRKQGSITGELFF.

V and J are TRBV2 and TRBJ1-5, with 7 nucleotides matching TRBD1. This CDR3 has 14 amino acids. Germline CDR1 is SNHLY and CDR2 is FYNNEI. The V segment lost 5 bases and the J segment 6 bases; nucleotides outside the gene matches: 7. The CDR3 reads CASSKTGMSQPQHF. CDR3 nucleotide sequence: TGTGCCAGCAGTAAGACAGGGATGAGTCAGCCCCAGCATTTT.

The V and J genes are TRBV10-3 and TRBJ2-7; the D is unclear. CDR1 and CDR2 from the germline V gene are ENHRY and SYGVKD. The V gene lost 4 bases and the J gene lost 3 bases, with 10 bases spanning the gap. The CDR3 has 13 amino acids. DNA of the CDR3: TGTGCCATCAGTGGACAAGGGCGCTACGAGCAGTACTTC. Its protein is CAISGQGRYEQYF.